This TCR beta chain came from a study of cytomegalovirus exposure and HLA in healthy donors (dated by TCRdb to the late 2010s). About the study as a whole: In an earlier analysis of 550 to 750 of the donors, around 300 Gb of sequence data and 90 million to 120 million unique TCR beta sequences from roughly 200 million T cells were reported. The study used immunosequencing to profile the T cell repertoires of approximately 650 subjects and linked those repertoires to cytomegalovirus serostatus. The study aimed to test whether signatures of past pathogen exposure could be identified by cataloging public T cell receptors. Typing coverage differed by locus: A, B, C, DRB1 and DQB1 were typed in about 620-630 donors, DQA1 in approximately 520, DPA1 in roughly 590, and DPB1 in about 450. In addition to the first cohort of 650 to 800 subjects, a separate validation cohort of 120 different subjects was used. Several DR-DQ haplotypes were treated as single units for association and clustering because of strong linkage in the cohort. Donor age, sex, ethnicity and CMV serostatus were compiled alongside the repertoire data. To predict cytomegalovirus infection status, the study combined high-throughput TCR immunosequencing, statistical association of individual TCRs with disease status, and machine learning. All discovery cohort repertoires had been generated on a single sequencing platform. Of the roughly 400 genotyped donors, roughly 85% fell in the genetic ancestry cluster associated with self-reported Caucasian donors. A later analysis re-examined previously published TCR beta repertoires from hundreds of donors and added high-resolution HLA genotyping to investigate patterns of TCR occurrence. The later analysis used no new phenotypic data to find candidate immune exposures, relying instead on TCR beta sequences and their occurrence across donors. Both class I and class II loci were covered by HLA typing, at four-digit resolution. Across roughly 420 genotyped donors of the cohort, an average of about 240,000 unique TCR beta nucleotide sequences per donor were sequenced, and approximately 19% of those sequences were non-productive. An earlier analysis of fewer than 750 of the donors used high-throughput TCR beta sequencing to judge whether each TCR beta V gene segment behaved as functional or pseudogenic. Approximately 310 gigabases of sequencing data and roughly 81 million unique TCR sequences made up an early release that covered 500 to 650 HLA-typed donors. In a later genetic analysis, genome-wide SNP genotypes for 398 of the 666 donors were used, and that subset was treated as a discovery cohort. The investigation overall reported the following: A few of the identified cytomegalovirus-associated TCR beta chains were confirmed in vitro to be specific for cytomegalovirus antigens. Compared with the approximately 670-donor mean, donors in an Asian-associated ancestry cluster had fewer N-insertions in productive TCRs, according to a later genetic analysis. In a later analysis, most CMV-associated TCR beta chains were found to appear HLA-restricted, with HLA associations seemingly driven largely by CMV exposure. Several of the top co-occurrence clusters appeared to be linked to parvovirus B19, influenza, CMV and Epstein-Barr virus, according to a later analysis. A cluster of highly shared sequence variants was judged likely to be a technical artifact of the sequencing pipeline. Linkage disequilibrium might explain the correlated functional status among segregating V segments, but an unknown experimental factor could not be ruled out. The authors suggested that the approach could potentially be generalized to other disease states and immunological phenotypes. In a later analysis, HLA-associated TCR beta chains showed more clonal expansion and lower generation probabilities than non-associated chains that were equally common. A further reported finding was that TCR beta sequences accurately predicted the HLA-A and HLA-B alleles for most subjects in the first cohort. Strong co-occurrence of HLA alleles, especially DR and DQ, made assigning TCR associations to individual alleles difficult. Sequencing depth was assumed to be roughly uniform across donors in the presence/absence analyses, though that assumption may not hold. CMV serostatus was the only immune exposure information available for the cohort. An earlier analysis of approximately 600 of the donors showed that most TCR beta V segments appeared in productive rearrangements either about 90% or about 30% of the time, which broadly matched IMGT annotations. Specific HLA alleles were associated with 16,951 TCR beta sequences at a false discovery rate of 0.05 in a later analysis. In the study, around 150 TCR beta chains were listed as associated with cytomegalovirus. Because some donors lacked HLA typing at each locus, the association tests relied only on the typed subset. In this cohort, only TCR beta chains were sequenced, and detectable features were limited by the absence of alpha or paired-chain data. Cytomegalovirus status was reported to be diagnosed by the classifier with high specificity and sensitivity in both the original and validation cohorts. Some IMGT-functional V segments, including TRBV6-2 and TRBV6-3, could not be distinguished by the 87-base-pair reads and were therefore excluded. While some public TCRs were present in many individuals, most TCR sequences turned up only very rarely across donors. V-gene and J-gene trimming of TCR beta chains was associated with a missense DCLRE1C variant in a later genetic analysis, and the association was replicated in an independent cohort. In a later analysis, TCR association rates were found to vary across HLA loci, with the most associated TCRs seen for DRB1 alleles and the fewest for HLA-C alleles. Because counts were too low, approximately 18 rarely observed V segments, including chromosome 9 orphons, were excluded from the earlier analysis of some 540 of the donors.

The CDR3, cysteine through phenylalanine, is 15 amino acids long. The read is trimmed to its CDR3 DNA, 45 bases read in frame from base 1. Trimming takes 5 bases from V and 7 bases from J, and the germline ends sit 18 bases apart. CDR1 LNHDA and CDR2 SQIVND were looked up in the germline V gene (reference sequence). The cohort was made up of approximately 670 healthy bone marrow donors. At the time of sampling, all cohort members were nominally healthy, though unrecorded immune exposures were likely present. The donor was CMV seronegative and was included in the group of about 350 seronegative cohort members. Every donor gave a peripheral blood sample, and the peripheral blood mononuclear cells from that sample were used for TCR beta sequencing. Genomic DNA extraction from the blood cell samples was performed with the Qiagen DNeasy Blood Extraction Kit. To prepare the library, the immunoSEQ multiplex PCR assay was applied. The multiplex PCR relied on a mix of 60 forward primers for TCR Vbeta segments and 13 reverse primers for TCR Jbeta segments. The CDR3 region of rearranged TCR beta genes was amplified from genomic DNA by a multiplex PCR assay. The amplified TCR beta libraries were sequenced on the Illumina HiSeq System as 87-base-pair reads. The authors' analysis ran thus. Across the 500 to 700 repertoires, a later analysis counted 80 million or so unique TCR beta chains, approximately 12 million of which were shared by at least two donors. To remove PCR and sequencing errors, raw reads were error-corrected and collapsed into unique sequences using a nearest-neighbor algorithm that merged closely related sequences. CDR3 sequences were aligned to IMGT reference sequences to assign V, D and J gene segments. For a sequence to be retained, at least a six-nucleotide match to both a V gene segment and a J gene segment was required. Rearrangements were classified as productive when the CDR3 lacked stop codons and remained in frame with V and J, and all other rearrangements were classified as non-productive. CDR3 was defined by IMGT convention, running from the second conserved V-encoded cysteine to the conserved J-encoded phenylalanine. The earlier analysis of about 590 of the donors excluded sequences that lacked an unambiguous match to a single V gene segment. An earlier analysis of several hundred of the donors called V segments functional above 56.7% productive rearrangements and segregating when the between-donor standard deviation exceeded 5%. To diagnose cytomegalovirus status from the catalog of TCR beta chain sequences, a statistical classification framework was built. V and J gene assignment, in a later analysis, came from comparing TCR nucleotide sequences with IMGT/GENE-DB human TR gene sequences. The TCRdist pipeline was used in a later analysis to assign CDR3 sequences and most-parsimonious VDJ recombination scenarios. In a later analysis, each TCR beta chain was defined by its CDR3 amino acid sequence together with its V-gene family, and reads lacking a unique V-gene family were excluded. In a later analysis, a few hundred highly shared, low-generation-probability nucleotide sequences were removed to address suspected cross-contamination and a sequencing artifact. A later analysis calculated a clonal expansion index for each public chain from normalized within-repertoire ranks of inferred template counts. Generation probabilities in a later analysis came from a VDJ recombination model fitted to out-of-frame rearrangements, and those results were checked against IGoR. Hypergeometric tests were used in a later analysis to score TCR-TCR, TCR-HLA and TCR-CMV co-occurrence, with a repertoire-size bias correction applied to the TCR pairs. In a later analysis, false discovery rates were estimated by permuting HLA or CMV assignments 20 times. In a later analysis, co-occurring TCRs were grouped using DBSCAN, and TCRdist sequence similarity was added for clustering within HLA-allele-positive subsets. Co-occurrence clustering excluded repertoires with fewer than 30,000 or more than 120,000 public chains, plus five with anomalous nucleotide sharing. Imported from immuneACCESS, the table was reduced by TCRdb to in-frame sequences with V and J called. These copies leave out some clones; in studies compared against another copy, an unresolved V gene accounts for under half, and the cause of the remainder is not known. V and J calls and clone size are copied from that table; D and trimming were computed from the DNA. The sample table contains 90,000 to 110,000 clones; only one count was recorded for around 81% of them. The ten largest clonotypes hold roughly 2.3% of the sample.

This clone was counted a single time. The clone's antigen remains unknown. Within one base of it there is no much larger clone, and no base qualities were kept. This TCR derives from a woman under 40 in good health and CMV-seronegative. The sequence joins TRBV19 to TRBJ1-5; matching of 6 bases hints at TRBD1 as the D gene. The sequenced sample consisted of PBMCs. CDR3 reads: CASSSRRTVRQPQHF. The nucleotides are TGTGCCAGTAGTTCACGGCGGACAGTGAGGCAGCCCCAGCATTTT.